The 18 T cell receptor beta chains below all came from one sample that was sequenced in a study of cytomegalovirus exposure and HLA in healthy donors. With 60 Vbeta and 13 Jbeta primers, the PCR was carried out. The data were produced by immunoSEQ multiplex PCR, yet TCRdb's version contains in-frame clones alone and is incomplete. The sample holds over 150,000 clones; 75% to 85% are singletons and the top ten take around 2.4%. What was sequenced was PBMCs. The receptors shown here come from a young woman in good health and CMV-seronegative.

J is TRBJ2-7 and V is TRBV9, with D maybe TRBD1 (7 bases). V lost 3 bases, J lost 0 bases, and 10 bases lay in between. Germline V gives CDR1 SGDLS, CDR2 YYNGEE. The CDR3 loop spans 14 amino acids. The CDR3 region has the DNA TGTGCCAGCAGCGGCGGGACAGCCTCCTACGAGCAGTACTTC. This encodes CASSGGTASYEQYF.

The chain's CDR3 is CATLGTGGVEQYF. In nucleotides, the CDR3 is TGTGCCACCTTAGGGACAGGGGGCGTCGAGCAGTACTTC. The V and J genes are TRBV2 and TRBJ2-7, with 12 bases that match TRBD1. CDR3 length equals 13 residues. Germline assignment: CDR1 SNHLY and CDR2 FYNNEI. Trimming at V came to 10 bases and at J to 6 bases, leaving 7 bases not matched to a gene.

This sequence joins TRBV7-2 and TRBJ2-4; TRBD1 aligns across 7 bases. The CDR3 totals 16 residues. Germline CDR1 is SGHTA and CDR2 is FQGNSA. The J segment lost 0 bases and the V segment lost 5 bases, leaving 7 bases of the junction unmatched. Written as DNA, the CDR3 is TGTGCCAGCAGCAGGGGACAGACTCTAGCCAAAAACATTCAGTACTTC. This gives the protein CASSRGQTLAKNIQYF. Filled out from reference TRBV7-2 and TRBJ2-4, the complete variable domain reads GAGVSQSPSNKVTEKGKDVELRCDPISGHTALYWYRQSLGQGLEFLIYFQGNSAPDKSGLPSDRFSAERTGGSVSTLTIQRTQQEDSAVYLCASSRGQTLAKNIQYFGAGTRLSVL.

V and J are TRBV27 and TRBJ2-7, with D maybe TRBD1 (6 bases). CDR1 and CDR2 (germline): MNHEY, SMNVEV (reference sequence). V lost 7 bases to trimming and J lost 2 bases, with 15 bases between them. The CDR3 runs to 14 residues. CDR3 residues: CASKAGAVTYEQYF. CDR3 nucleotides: TGTGCCAGCAAAGCAGGGGCCGTCACCTACGAGCAGTACTTC.

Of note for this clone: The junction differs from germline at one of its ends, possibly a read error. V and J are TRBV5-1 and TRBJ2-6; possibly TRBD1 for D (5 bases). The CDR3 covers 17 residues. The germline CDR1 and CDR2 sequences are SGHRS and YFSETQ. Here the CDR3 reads CASSPRSYSPGANGLTF. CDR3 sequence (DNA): TGCGCCAGCAGCCCCCGGTCGTACTCCCCTGGGGCCAACGGCCTGACTTTC.

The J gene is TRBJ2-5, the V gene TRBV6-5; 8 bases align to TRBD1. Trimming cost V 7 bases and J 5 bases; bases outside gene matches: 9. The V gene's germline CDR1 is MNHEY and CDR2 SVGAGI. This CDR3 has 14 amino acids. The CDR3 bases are TGTGCCAGCAATCCGACAGGGGTCCAGGAGACCCAGTACTTC. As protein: CASNPTGVQETQYF.

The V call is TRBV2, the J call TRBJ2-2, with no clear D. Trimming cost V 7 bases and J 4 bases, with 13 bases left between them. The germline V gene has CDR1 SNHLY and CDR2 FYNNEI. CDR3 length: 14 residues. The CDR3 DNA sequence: TGTGCCAGCACCATGGGCAGATCCACCGGGGAGCTGTTTTTT. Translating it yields CASTMGRSTGELFF.

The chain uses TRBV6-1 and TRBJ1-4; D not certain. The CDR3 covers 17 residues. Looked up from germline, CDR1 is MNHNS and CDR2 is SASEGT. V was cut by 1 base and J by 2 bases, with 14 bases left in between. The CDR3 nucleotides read TGTGCCAGCAGTGAAGGGGGTACTTCGGGGACTAATGAAAAACTGTTTTTT. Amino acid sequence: CASSEGGTSGTNEKLFF.

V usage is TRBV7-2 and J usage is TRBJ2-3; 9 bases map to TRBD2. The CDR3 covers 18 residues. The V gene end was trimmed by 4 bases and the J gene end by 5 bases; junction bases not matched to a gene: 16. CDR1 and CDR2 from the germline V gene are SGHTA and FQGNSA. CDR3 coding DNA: TGTGCCAGCAGCTCACGGTCAGGGCGGGGGGGCCAAAGAGATACGCAGTATTTT. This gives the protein CASSSRSGRGGQRDTQYF. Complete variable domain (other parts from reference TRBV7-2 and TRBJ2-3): GAGVSQSPSNKVTEKGKDVELRCDPISGHTALYWYRQSLGQGLEFLIYFQGNSAPDKSGLPSDRFSAERTGGSVSTLTIQRTQQEDSAVYLCASSSRSGRGGQRDTQYFGPGTRLTVL.

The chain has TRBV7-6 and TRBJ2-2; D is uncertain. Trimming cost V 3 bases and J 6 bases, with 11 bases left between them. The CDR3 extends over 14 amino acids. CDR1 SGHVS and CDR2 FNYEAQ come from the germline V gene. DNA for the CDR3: TGTGCCAGCAGCTTCCGGTTTCTATCCGGGGAGCTGTTTTTT. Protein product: CASSFRFLSGELFF.

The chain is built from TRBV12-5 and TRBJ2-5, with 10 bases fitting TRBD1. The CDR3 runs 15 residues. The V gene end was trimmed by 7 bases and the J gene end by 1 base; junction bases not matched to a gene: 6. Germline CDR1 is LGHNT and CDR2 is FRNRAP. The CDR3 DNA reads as TGTGCTAGTGAATGGGGACAGGGGCCCCAAGAGACCCAGTACTTC. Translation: CASEWGQGPQETQYF.

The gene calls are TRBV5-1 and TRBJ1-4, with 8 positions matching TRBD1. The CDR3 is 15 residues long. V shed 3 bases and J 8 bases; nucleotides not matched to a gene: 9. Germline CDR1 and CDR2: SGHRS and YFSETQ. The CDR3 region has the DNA TGCGCCAGCAGCTGGGGACAGGCACGGGAAGAAAAACTGTTTTTT. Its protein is CASSWGQAREEKLFF.

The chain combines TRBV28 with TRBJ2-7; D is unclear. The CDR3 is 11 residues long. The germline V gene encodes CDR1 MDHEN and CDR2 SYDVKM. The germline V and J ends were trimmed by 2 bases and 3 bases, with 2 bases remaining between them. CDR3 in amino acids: CASSLHYEQYF. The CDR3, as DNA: TGTGCCAGCAGTTTACACTACGAGCAGTACTTC.

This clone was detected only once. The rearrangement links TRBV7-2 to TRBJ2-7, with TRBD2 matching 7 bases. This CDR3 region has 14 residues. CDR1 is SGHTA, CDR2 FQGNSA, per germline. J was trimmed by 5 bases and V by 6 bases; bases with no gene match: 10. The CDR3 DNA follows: TGTGCCAGCAGGGTGGCCGGGAGGAGGGACGAGCAGTACTTC. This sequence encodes CASRVAGRRDEQYF.

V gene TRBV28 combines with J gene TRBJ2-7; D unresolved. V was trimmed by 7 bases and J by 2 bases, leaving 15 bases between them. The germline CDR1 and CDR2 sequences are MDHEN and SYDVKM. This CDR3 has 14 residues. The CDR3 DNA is TGTGCCAGCAATCCCCACAGAAATCCCTACGAGCAGTACTTC. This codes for CASNPHRNPYEQYF.

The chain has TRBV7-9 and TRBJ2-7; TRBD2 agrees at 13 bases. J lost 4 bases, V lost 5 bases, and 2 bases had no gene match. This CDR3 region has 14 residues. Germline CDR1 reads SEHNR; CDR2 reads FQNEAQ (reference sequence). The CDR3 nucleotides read TGTGCCAGCAGCCGGACTAGCGGGAGTTACGAGCAGTACTTC. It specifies CASSRTSGSYEQYF. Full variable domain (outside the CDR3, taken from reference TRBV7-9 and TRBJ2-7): DTGVSQNPRHKITKRGQNVTFRCDPISEHNRLYWYRQTLGQGPEFLTYFQNEAQLEKSRLLSDRFSAERPKGSFSTLEIQRTEQGDSAMYLCASSRTSGSYEQYFGPGTRLTVT.

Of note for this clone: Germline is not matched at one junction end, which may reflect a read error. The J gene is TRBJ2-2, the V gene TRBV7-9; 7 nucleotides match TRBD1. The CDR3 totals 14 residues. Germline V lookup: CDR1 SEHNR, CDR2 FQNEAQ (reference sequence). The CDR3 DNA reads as TGTTCCAGCAGCTGGGACAGTCGGACCGGGGAGCTGTTTTTT. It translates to CSSSWDSRTGELFF.

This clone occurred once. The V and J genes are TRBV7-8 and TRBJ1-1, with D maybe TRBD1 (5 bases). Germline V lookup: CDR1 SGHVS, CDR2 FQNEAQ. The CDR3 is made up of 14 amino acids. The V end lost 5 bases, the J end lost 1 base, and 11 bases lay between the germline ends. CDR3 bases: TGTGCCAGCAGCGCGCAGGGAACGAACACTGAAGCTTTCTTT. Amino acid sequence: CASSAQGTNTEAFF.